This T cell receptor beta chain was identified in a study of blood T cell repertoires in COVID-19. Study details: T cells, B-cell-depleted T cells, or PBMCs supplied cDNA or gDNA.

Germline CDR1 and CDR2: SGHNT and YENEEA. V dropped 6 bases and J dropped 4 bases, with 12 bases sitting between them. The CDR3 contains 13 residues. This table comes from immunoSEQ multiplex PCR, and its TCRdb copy is limited to in-frame clones, with some not included. Of 250,000 to 350,000 clones in the sample, roughly nine tenths were seen once. The participants were between about 18 and 100 years old and came from some 25 US areas. Either two negative PCRs, clearance, or symptom resolution qualified Cohort 3 donors as recovered. The clonotype comes from a woman under 30 who had recovered from COVID-19. The chain carries TRBV11-3 and TRBJ1-2; tentatively, D is TRBD1 (6 bases). Sequencing used PBMCs or T cells enriched from blood (not recorded which). The CDR3: CASRQDSCYGYTF. The CDR3 DNA follows: TGTGCCAGCAGACAGGACAGCTGCTATGGCTACACCTTC. The full variable domain, its missing parts supplied by reference TRBV11-3 and TRBJ1-2, is EAGVVQSPRYKIIEKKQPVAFWCNPISGHNTLYWYLQNLGQGPELLIRYENEEAVDDSQLPKDRFSAERLKGVDSTLKIQPAELGDSAVYLCASRQDSCYGYTFGSGTRLTVV.